Listed below are T cell receptor beta chains from one sample, sequenced in a study of blood T cell repertoires in COVID-19. TCRdb's table, derived via immunoSEQ multiplex PCR, lists solely in-frame clones and lacks some. The sample shows over 100,000 clones, about 88% of them seen only once. The source material was peripheral blood. All receptors derive from a middle-aged man with acute or convalescent COVID-19. CDR3s include the opening cysteine and the closing phenylalanine or tryptophan. A D gene is named only where the DNA matches it firmly. Size values are once, few and many counts, or a class for expanded clones, and some rows have none.

size: few
J: TRBJ1-1
D: TRBD1
V: TRBV5-1
DNA: TGCGCCAGCAGCCTGACCGGGACAGGGATGAACACTGAAGCTTTCTTT
CDR3: CASSLTGTGMNTEAFF

size: once
J: TRBJ1-5
D: TRBD1
V: TRBV28
DNA: TGTGCCAGCAGGCACAGGGGGCGAGGTCAGCCCCAGCATTTT
CDR3: CASRHRGRGQPQHF

size: -
J: TRBJ2-2
D: -
V: TRBV2
DNA: TGTGCCAGCAGTGAAGCCAGCGCCGGGGAGCTGTTTTTT
CDR3: CASSEASAGELFF

size: -
J: TRBJ2-1
D: TRBD1
V: TRBV11-2
DNA: TGTGCCAGCAGCTTAGCGATAGACAGGGGCGTCTTGGATGAGCAGTTCTTC
CDR3: CASSLAIDRGVLDEQFF

size: -
J: TRBJ1-6
D: -
V: TRBV5-8
DNA: TGTGCCAGCAGCTTGGGGTTGAGCTCCTATAATTCACCCCTCCACTTT
CDR3: CASSLGLSSYNSPLHF

size: -
J: TRBJ2-5
D: TRBD2
V: TRBV6-1
DNA: TGTGCCAGCAGTGAAGACGCGCAGCGGGGGGGGACCCAGTACTTC
CDR3: CASSEDAQRGGTQYF

size: -
J: TRBJ1-6
D: -
V: TRBV7-3
DNA: TGTGCCAGCAGCCGCACAGGGAATTCACCCCTCCACTTT
CDR3: CASSRTGNSPLHF

size: -
J: TRBJ2-3
D: TRBD2
V: TRBV4-2
DNA: TGTGCCAGCAGCCAAGGACTAGCGGGAGTCGGCACAGATACGCAGTATTTT
CDR3: CASSQGLAGVGTDTQYF

size: -
J: TRBJ1-3
D: TRBD1
V: TRBV6-5
DNA: TGTGCCAGCAGCCGGACAGGTTTGAACACCATATATTTT
CDR3: CASSRTGLNTIYF

size: few
J: TRBJ2-1
D: -
V: TRBV5-1
DNA: TGCGCCAGCAGCGGAGCGAATGAGCAGTTCTTC
CDR3: CASSGANEQFF

size: -
J: TRBJ1-4
D: -
V: TRBV2
DNA: TGTGCCAGCAGTGACGGCGGAAATAATGAAAAACTGTTTTTT
CDR3: CASSDGGNNEKLFF

size: -
J: TRBJ1-2
D: TRBD1
V: TRBV5-1
DNA: TGCGCCAGCAGCGAGGGACAGGGGGCCGGTGGCTACACCTTC
CDR3: CASSEGQGAGGYTF

size: -
J: TRBJ1-1
D: -
V: TRBV5-8
DNA: TGTGCCAGCAGCTGGGAGGGGGTCAGGTCGGGCACTGAAGCTTTCTTT
CDR3: CASSWEGVRSGTEAFF

size: -
J: TRBJ1-2
D: TRBD1
V: TRBV3-1/TRBV3-2
DNA: TGTGCCAGCAGCCAGAGGGGGCAGAAGCTAACTATGCGCTACACCTTC
CDR3: CASSQRGQKLTMRYTF